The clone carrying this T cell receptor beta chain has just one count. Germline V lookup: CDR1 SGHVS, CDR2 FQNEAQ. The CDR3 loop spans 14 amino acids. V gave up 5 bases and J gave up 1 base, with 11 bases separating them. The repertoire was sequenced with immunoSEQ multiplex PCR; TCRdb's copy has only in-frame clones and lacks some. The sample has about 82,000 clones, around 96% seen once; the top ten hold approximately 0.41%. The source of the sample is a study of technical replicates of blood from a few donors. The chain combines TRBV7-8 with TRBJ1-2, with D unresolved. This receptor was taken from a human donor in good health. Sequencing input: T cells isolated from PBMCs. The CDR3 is CASSATSDNYGYTF. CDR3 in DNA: TGTGCCAGCAGCGCAACAAGCGATAACTATGGCTACACCTTC.